The 17 T cell receptor beta chains presented below share a single source sample, sequenced in a study of breast tumors, draining lymph nodes, adjacent tissues. TCRdb reprocessed the multiplex PCR reads via MiXCR and lists one record per CDR3 protein. The sample lists around 12,000 distinct CDR3 sequences, roughly three quarters occurring once. Sample: tumor-adjacent breast tissue. These TCRs come from a female donor with breast cancer. Some clones in this sample may be carry-over from other donors' samples.

The chain uses TRBV19 and TRBJ2-1; 7 nucleotides line up with TRBD1. J lost 4 bases, V lost 6 bases, and 3 bases had no gene match. Germline-derived CDR1 and CDR2 are LNHDA and SQIVND (reference sequence). The CDR3 contains 13 residues. CDR3 residues: CASRPGQYNEQFF. The CDR3 nucleotides are TGTGCCAGTAGGCCGGGACAGTACAATGAGCAGTTCTTC.

This clonotype appeared many times. This chain links TRBV5-6 with TRBJ2-2, with D unresolved. The CDR3 runs to 13 residues. Per the germline V gene, CDR1 is SGHDT and CDR2 is YYEEEE. The V end was cut by 0 bases, the J end by 6 bases, with 6 bases between. The CDR3 loop is CASSLGFPGELFF. CDR3 DNA: TGTGCCAGCAGCTTGGGGTTCCCCGGGGAGCTGTTTTTT. The full variable domain, its missing parts supplied by reference TRBV5-6 and TRBJ2-2, is DAGVTQSPTHLIKTRGQQVTLRCSPKSGHDTVSWYQQALGQGPQFIFQYYEEEERQRGNFPDRFSGHQFPNYSSELNVNALLLGDSALYLCASSLGFPGELFFGEGSRLTVL.

This clonotype was seen only a few times. The chain is built from TRBV15 and TRBJ2-7, with a possible D match to TRBD2 (6 bases). V was clipped by 5 bases and J by 5 bases, with 19 bases between them. The CDR3 has 15 residues. The germline gives CDR1 LNHNV, CDR2 YYDKDF (reference sequence). The CDR3 DNA reads TGTGCCACCAGCCAAAAACGACTAGTTTTCGACGAGCAGTACTTC. Amino acids: CATSQKRLVFDEQYF.

This clonotype was recorded many times. The chain carries TRBV28 and TRBJ1-5, with D perhaps matching TRBD1 (5 bases). There are 14 residues in the CDR3. V lost 5 bases, J lost 5 bases, and 13 bases lay in between. Looked up from germline, CDR1 is MDHEN and CDR2 is SYDVKM. The CDR3 reads CASSRDGGDQPQHF. The CDR3 nucleotides read TGTGCCAGCAGTCGGGACGGAGGAGATCAGCCCCAGCATTTT.

This clonotype is a singleton in its sample. V and J are TRBV20-1 and TRBJ1-6, with D tentatively TRBD1 (5 bases). V dropped 6 bases and J dropped 5 bases, with 14 bases sitting between them. From germline, CDR1 is DFQATT and CDR2 SNEGSKA (reference sequence). The CDR3 has 14 amino acids. The CDR3 is CSANVGTDNSPLHF. CDR3 nucleotides: TGCAGTGCAAACGTCGGGACCGATAATTCACCCCTCCACTTT.

This clonotype is labeled medium-sized. V and J are TRBV2 and TRBJ1-5; D gene uncertain. V lost 2 bases and J 1 base, leaving 9 bases between the germline ends. Germline CDR1 SNHLY, CDR2 FYNNEI. The length of the CDR3 is 15 residues. The CDR3 here is CASSETGMSNQPQHF. The CDR3 region has the DNA TGTGCCAGCAGTGAAACGGGTATGAGCAATCAGCCCCAGCATTTT.

This clonotype has just a few counts. The chain employs TRBV15 and TRBJ2-5; the match to TRBD2 covers 9 bases. Germline V gene lookup returns CDR1 LNHNV and CDR2 YYDKDF (reference sequence). The CDR3 is 13 amino acids. Trimming took 3 bases from V and 11 from J; bases not matched to a gene: 7. Here the CDR3 DNA reads TGTGCCACCAGCAGTGGGACTAGCCCTAAGCAGTACTTC. Amino acid sequence: CATSSGTSPKQYF.

V is TRBV5-1 and J is TRBJ1-6, with 11 positions matching TRBD1. The CDR3 covers 14 residues. The ends lost 4 bases at V and 10 bases at J; junction bases unmatched: 4. In germline, CDR1 is SGHRS, CDR2 YFSETQ. CDR3 residues: CASSLGTGGSPLHF. The CDR3 nucleotides read TGCGCCAGCAGCCTAGGGACAGGGGGATCACCCCTCCACTTT.

The genes are TRBV6-1 and TRBJ2-3; no clear D. The CDR3 length is 15 residues. From germline, CDR1 is MNHNS and CDR2 SASEGT. The germline V and J ends were trimmed by 6 bases and 6 bases, with 19 bases remaining between them. The DNA of the CDR3 is TGTGCCAGCAGCATGACGCGCCCCTCGTTGGATACGCAGTATTTT. This translates into CASSMTRPSLDTQYF.

CDR3 protein: CASSLASPYQETQYF. The DNA of the CDR3 is TGTGCCAGCAGCTTAGCAAGCCCGTACCAAGAGACCCAGTACTTC. V gene TRBV7-2 combines with J gene TRBJ2-5; no reliable D call. Trimming cost V 0 bases and J 0 bases, with 8 bases left between them. The CDR3 runs to 15 residues. CDR1 is SGHTA and CDR2 is FQGNSA in the germline V gene.

The table lists this clonotype with many counts. The V call is TRBV19, the J call TRBJ1-2; 8 positions agree with TRBD1. Germline-derived CDR1 and CDR2 are LNHDA and SQIVND (reference sequence). CDR3 size: 15 residues. V gave up 7 bases and J gave up 8 bases; unmatched junction bases: 15. The CDR3 DNA follows: TGTGCCAGTATCAAATCCGACAGGGGAGGACCCGGCTACACCTTC. It translates to CASIKSDRGGPGYTF.

The genes are TRBV29-1 and TRBJ1-2, with no clear D. Germline V gene sequence: CDR1 SQVTM, CDR2 ANQGSEA. The CDR3 has 13 amino acids. Trimming shortened V by 0 bases and J by 8 bases, and 13 bases separated the two germline ends. CDR3 in amino acids: CSVEDPFSGGYTF. The DNA for the CDR3 is TGCAGCGTTGAAGATCCTTTCAGTGGCGGCTACACCTTC.

The gene calls are TRBV9 and TRBJ2-6; maybe TRBD2 (5 bases). This CDR3 comprises 16 residues. Trimming shortened V by 0 bases and J by 1 base, and 8 bases separated the two germline ends. Germline V lookup: CDR1 SGDLS, CDR2 YYNGEE. The CDR3 DNA is TGTGCCAGCAGCGTAGTCGGCGGGTCTGGGGCCAACGTCCTGACTTTC. Translated, it gives CASSVVGGSGANVLTF.

This clonotype has just one count. V usage is TRBV5-1 and J usage is TRBJ2-3, with 9 bases that match TRBD1. CDR1 is SGHRS and CDR2 is YFSETQ in the germline V gene. Germline trimming cut 5 bases from V and 6 bases from J; bases unmatched to any gene: 7. There are 14 residues in the CDR3. This CDR3 reads CASSRDRAGDTQYF. CDR3 coding DNA: TGCGCCAGCAGTCGGGACAGGGCGGGCGATACGCAGTATTTT.

This clonotype is categorized as medium-sized. The chain carries TRBV7-2 and TRBJ2-3; no clear D gene. V lost 2 bases, J lost 1 base, and 4 bases lay in between. The length of the CDR3 is 13 residues. Germline values: CDR1 SGHTA, CDR2 FQGNSA. The CDR3 region is CASSLMRTDTQYF. The CDR3 nucleotides are TGTGCCAGCAGCTTAATGCGCACAGATACGCAGTATTTT. The whole variable domain, filled in from reference TRBV7-2 and TRBJ2-3, reads GAGVSQSPSNKVTEKGKDVELRCDPISGHTALYWYRQSLGQGLEFLIYFQGNSAPDKSGLPSDRFSAERTGGSVSTLTIQRTQQEDSAVYLCASSLMRTDTQYFGPGTRLTVL.

This clonotype was recorded a few times. The chain employs TRBV19 and TRBJ2-5; 10 nucleotides align to TRBD2. The CDR3 loop spans 15 amino acids. CDR1 LNHDA and CDR2 SQIVND come from the germline V gene (reference sequence). Trimming took 6 bases from V and 5 from J; bases not matched to a gene: 9. The CDR3 is CASRWTSGKRETQYF. DNA of the CDR3: TGTGCCAGTAGGTGGACTAGCGGTAAACGGGAGACCCAGTACTTC.

V and J are TRBV11-2 and TRBJ2-3; possible D gene TRBD1, 7 bases. V was pared by 4 bases and J by 3 bases, with 11 bases between. The CDR3 totals 14 residues. Germline V gives CDR1 SGHAT, CDR2 FQNNGV. Here the CDR3 DNA reads TGTGCCAGCAGCTACAGGGGACTGACAGATACGCAGTATTTT. Translated: CASSYRGLTDTQYF.